The clone carrying this T cell receptor (beta chain) turned up a few times. Antigen unknown. The data belong to a study of T cells in Graves' hyperthyroidism and ophthalmopathy. Findings and caveats of the study: Within blood appeared most thyroid clonotypes that had expanded above 0.001. The model identified upcoming ophthalmopathy a median roughly 6.5 months ahead of onset.

Germline V gene sequence: CDR1 MGHDK, CDR2 SYGVNS. V gave up 6 bases and J gave up 0 bases; unmatched junction bases: 4. The CDR3 is 15 amino acids. Hyperthyroidism patients were newly diagnosed, had disease duration under 2 months, and were aged 18 to 65 years. Pregnant or lactating patients were excluded, as were those with uncontrolled infection or other autoimmune disease. Amplified TCR beta CDR3 regions came from RNA transcripts. The HTBI set primed first-round TCR CDR3 RT-PCR. TCRdb passed the multiplex PCR reads through MiXCR, listing each CDR3 protein once. The sample has just over 550,000 distinct CDR3 sequences, 46% seen once.

The rearrangement uses TRBV25-1 and TRBJ1-3; 8 nucleotides align to TRBD1. This sequence was found in a young woman with Graves' hyperthyroidism. Sequencing used peripheral blood or thyroid tissue (not recorded which). The CDR3 DNA reads TGTGCCAGCAGCCCACAGGGGGGCTCTGGAAACACCATATATTTT. Translating it yields CASSPQGGSGNTIYF.